Listed here are 24 T cell receptor beta chains from one sample, sequenced in a study of blood T cell repertoires in COVID-19. Here immunoSEQ multiplex PCR was the method, and the copy in TCRdb shows in-frame clones only, minus some. The sample contains under 200,000 clones, roughly 80% of which appear only once. The specimen was peripheral blood. These TCRs come from a woman aged 25 to 39 with acute or convalescent COVID-19.

The chain has TRBV7-9 and TRBJ2-3, with D possibly TRBD1 on 6 matching bases. Between the trimmed V and J ends, which lost 3 bases and 0 bases, there was a span of 10 bases. CDR3 length: 15 amino acids. CDR1 is SEHNR, CDR2 FQNEAQ, per germline (reference sequence). CDR3 sequence: CASSFGTQSTDTQYF. DNA for the CDR3: TGTGCCAGCAGCTTCGGGACACAGAGCACAGATACGCAGTATTTT.

This clone showed up just once. The chain links TRBV9 to TRBJ2-1, with a tentative D call TRBD1 (6 bases). CDR1 and CDR2 from the germline V gene are SGDLS and YYNGEE. The ends were cut back, 7 bases at V and 5 bases at J, with 10 bases in the middle. This CDR3 is built from 12 residues. The CDR3 loop is CASGGQNNEQFF. In DNA, the CDR3 is TGTGCCAGCGGGGGCCAAAACAATGAGCAGTTCTTC.

The chain recombines TRBV6-1 with TRBJ2-3, with 7 bases lining up with TRBD2. Per the germline V gene, CDR1 is MNHNS and CDR2 is SASEGT. Trimming took 3 bases from V and 4 from J; bases not matched to a gene: 7. The CDR3 has 15 residues. CDR3 residues: CASSEVPGRPDTQYF. CDR3 DNA sequence: TGTGCCAGCAGTGAGGTTCCCGGGAGGCCAGATACGCAGTATTTT.

V usage is TRBV19 and J usage is TRBJ2-2, with TRBD1 matching 8 bases. This CDR3 has 15 amino acids. The germline CDR1 and CDR2 sequences are LNHDA and SQIVND (reference sequence). J was trimmed by 0 bases and V by 5 bases; bases with no gene match: 2. This chain's CDR3 is CASSWTGSNTGELFF. In DNA, the CDR3 is TGTGCCAGTAGTTGGACAGGGTCGAACACCGGGGAGCTGTTTTTT.

This clone was seen only once. The chain has TRBV24-1 and TRBJ1-4; 10 bases line up with TRBD1. From germline, CDR1 is KGHDR and CDR2 SFDVKD. J was trimmed by 3 bases and V by 3 bases; bases with no gene match: 6. CDR3 length: 17 amino acids. The CDR3 is CATSDGDRGSSNEKLFF. In nucleotides, the CDR3 is TGTGCCACCAGTGATGGGGACAGGGGCTCCTCTAATGAAAAACTGTTTTTT.

The CDR3 loop is CAWTLGGVDTQYF. The CDR3 DNA reads as TGTGCCTGGACACTGGGCGGGGTAGATACGCAGTATTTT. The gene calls are TRBV30 and TRBJ2-3, with a possible D match to TRBD2 (6 bases). This CDR3 comprises 13 residues. V shed 4 bases and J shed 5 bases, with 13 bases lying between them. CDR1 is GTSNPN and CDR2 is SVGIG in the germline V gene (reference sequence).

The chain has TRBV19 and TRBJ2-3; the match to TRBD2 covers 8 bases. This CDR3 is built from 15 residues. From germline, CDR1 is LNHDA and CDR2 SQIVND (reference sequence). With V trimmed by 6 bases and J by 4 bases, 9 bases remained unmatched. The CDR3 loop reads CASRLRGGSADTQYF. As DNA, the CDR3 is TGTGCCAGTAGGTTACGGGGGGGGTCGGCAGATACGCAGTATTTT.

This clone was seen only once. V gene TRBV18 combines with J gene TRBJ1-2; D is perhaps TRBD1 (5 bases). CDR1 and CDR2 from the germline V gene are KGHSH and LQKENI. CDR3 length: 13 amino acids. V shed 3 bases and J shed 8 bases, with 13 bases lying between them. Here the CDR3 DNA reads TGTGCCAGCTCACCCGGCAGGGAGGGAGGCTACACCTTC. Amino acid sequence: CASSPGREGGYTF.

The chain's CDR3 is CASSQDLEISTF. CDR3 DNA: TGCGCCAGCAGCCAAGATCTGGAGATCTCCACCTTC. The chain employs TRBV4-1 and TRBJ1-2; D not certain. The germline V gene encodes CDR1 MGHRA and CDR2 YSYEKL. This CDR3 is 12 amino acids long. Deletions cut 0 bases from V and 13 bases from J, with 12 bases between.

In DNA, the CDR3 is TGTGCCAGCACCGATGGACTAGCGGGGAACAATGAGCAGTTCTTC. Its protein is CASTDGLAGNNEQFF. The chain employs TRBV7-9 and TRBJ2-1; 12 nucleotides line up with TRBD2. The CDR3 contains 15 residues. The germline CDR1 and CDR2 sequences are SEHNR and FQNEAQ (reference sequence). The J segment lost 5 bases and the V segment lost 7 bases, leaving 6 bases of the junction unmatched.

The rearrangement uses TRBV30 and TRBJ2-3, with D tentatively TRBD2 (7 bases). The CDR3 is 15 amino acids. Germline V gives CDR1 GTSNPN, CDR2 SVGIG (reference sequence). Trimming cost V 3 bases and J 0 bases, with 13 bases left between them. The CDR3 DNA reads TGTGCCTGGAGCCCAGGGAGGGGGAGCACAGATACGCAGTATTTT. This gives the protein CAWSPGRGSTDTQYF.

The CDR3 region is CASSSPGTGRYGYTF. The CDR3, as DNA: TGTGCCAGCAGTTCACCCGGGACAGGGCGCTATGGCTACACCTTC. J is TRBJ1-2 and V is TRBV6-2 or TRBV6-3, with 9 bases that match TRBD1. Germline CDR1 and CDR2: MNHEY and SVGEGT. V was pared by 4 bases and J by 4 bases, with 7 bases of the junction left unmatched. This CDR3 has 15 amino acids.

V is TRBV9 and J is TRBJ2-5, with TRBD1 matching 8 bases. Germline CDR1 and CDR2: SGDLS and YYNGEE. V gave up 0 bases and J gave up 4 bases; unmatched junction bases: 8. The CDR3 has 16 residues. The CDR3 nucleotides read TGTGCCAGCAGCGTAGGGCAGGGGGCAAGTAGAGAGACCCAGTACTTC. Its translation: CASSVGQGASRETQYF.

On this clone itself: Within the sample, other DNA sequences also encode this same CDR3. The gene calls are TRBV7-2 and TRBJ2-1, with D possibly matching TRBD1 (6 bases). The germline gives CDR1 SGHTA, CDR2 FQGNSA. V lost 3 bases, J lost 3 bases, and 6 bases lay in between. The CDR3 totals 13 residues. The CDR3 DNA follows: TGTGCCAGCAGCTTGGACAGCTACAATGAGCAGTTCTTC. Its translation: CASSLDSYNEQFF.

The V gene is TRBV27, the J gene TRBJ2-3, with a possible D match to TRBD2 (5 bases). The V gene's germline CDR1 is MNHEY and CDR2 SMNVEV (reference sequence). The length of the CDR3 is 16 residues. The V gene lost 2 bases and the J gene lost 0 bases, with 12 bases spanning the gap. The CDR3 region is CASSLRRTPSTDTQYF. The CDR3 nucleotides are TGTGCCAGCAGTTTACGGAGGACTCCTAGCACAGATACGCAGTATTTT.

This clone has a handful of counts. The J gene is TRBJ2-4, the V gene TRBV27, with D possibly matching TRBD1 (7 bases). The CDR3 totals 14 residues. V shed 7 bases and J shed 4 bases, with 14 bases lying between them. Germline assignment: CDR1 MNHEY and CDR2 SMNVEV (reference sequence). The CDR3 bases are TGTGCCAGCACTGAGGGGGGACAGAAAAACATTCAGTACTTC. Its translation is CASTEGGQKNIQYF.

The rearrangement uses TRBV27 and TRBJ1-2; 12 nucleotides match TRBD1. Trimming cost V 4 bases and J 6 bases; bases outside gene matches: 6. The V gene's germline CDR1 is MNHEY and CDR2 SMNVEV (reference sequence). The CDR3 totals 15 residues. The DNA of the CDR3 is TGTGCCAGCAGTTCGCCGGGACAGGGGGCTAATGGCTACACCTTC. Protein sequence: CASSSPGQGANGYTF.

The chain couples TRBV2 to TRBJ1-5; 10 bases agree with TRBD1. CDR1 is SNHLY and CDR2 is FYNNEI in the germline V gene. The CDR3 extends over 16 amino acids. V gave up 4 bases and J gave up 1 base; unmatched junction bases: 4. CDR3 residues: CASSVGQGGSNQPQHF. In DNA, the CDR3 is TGTGCCAGCAGTGTAGGACAGGGGGGCAGCAATCAGCCCCAGCATTTT.

The sample holds one count of this clone. This chain connects TRBV4-2 to TRBJ2-7; no firm D call. V was clipped by 0 bases and J by 6 bases, with 15 bases between them. The CDR3 has 15 amino acids. In germline, CDR1 is LGHNA, CDR2 YNFKEQ. The CDR3 bases are TGTGCCAGCAGCCAAGATTTGGGCACCGTGGGCGAGCAGTACTTC. This translates into CASSQDLGTVGEQYF.

This clone was counted only a few times. The chain couples TRBV6-5 to TRBJ2-7; D might be TRBD1 (6 bases). The length of the CDR3 is 13 residues. Germline lookup yields CDR1 MNHEY and CDR2 SVGAGI. The V gene lost 6 bases and the J gene lost 3 bases, with 12 bases spanning the gap. This CDR3 reads CASRSGDIYEQYF. The CDR3 coding sequence is TGTGCCAGCAGATCAGGGGATATCTACGAGCAGTACTTC.

V gene TRBV11-3 combines with J gene TRBJ2-3, with D maybe TRBD2 (7 bases). Germline assignment: CDR1 SGHNT and CDR2 YENEEA. V was trimmed by 1 base and J by 5 bases, leaving 16 bases between them. CDR3 size: 16 residues. The chain's CDR3 is CASSLGGGANVDTQYF. Here the CDR3 DNA reads TGTGCCAGCAGCTTAGGAGGGGGGGCCAATGTAGATACGCAGTATTTT.

The rearrangement uses TRBV27 and TRBJ2-7, with TRBD1 as a possible D gene (6 bases). Trimming removed 0 bases at V and 0 bases at J, with 6 bases between. The CDR3 has 14 residues. Germline V gene data show CDR1 as MNHEY and CDR2 as SMNVEV (reference sequence). This chain's CDR3 is CASSLSTGSYEQYF. The CDR3 DNA sequence: TGTGCCAGCAGTTTATCGACAGGCTCCTACGAGCAGTACTTC.

This chain joins TRBV6-1 and TRBJ1-2; D not certain. The ends were cut back, 3 bases at V and 2 bases at J, with 7 bases in the middle. Germline lookup yields CDR1 MNHNS and CDR2 SASEGT. The CDR3 loop spans 13 amino acids. Written as DNA, the CDR3 is TGTGCCAGCAGTGACCAAGCAAACTATGGCTACACCTTC. It is translated as CASSDQANYGYTF.

The V and J genes are TRBV7-6 and TRBJ1-5; 7 bases agree with TRBD1. Trimming cost V 5 bases and J 3 bases; bases outside gene matches: 7. This CDR3 spans 15 amino acids. Germline CDR1 and CDR2: SGHVS and FNYEAQ. The CDR3 protein is CASSERTGVNQPQHF. The CDR3 coding sequence is TGTGCCAGCAGCGAGCGAACAGGGGTCAATCAGCCCCAGCATTTT.